The present TCR beta chain was sequenced within a study of blood T cells in healthy people across ages. Study results and limitations: Observed TCR beta diversity showed a strong correlation with the percentage of naive T cells as measured by flow cytometry.

Every sample gave at least 5 micrograms of total RNA when it was extracted. PCR was performed a second time for roughly 7 to 12 cycles using a sample-barcoded 5' primer and a J-beta primer mix. TCRdb analysed the 5' RACE reads with MiXCR anew, one entry per CDR3 protein. The sample yields fewer than 1.5 million distinct CDR3 sequences, roughly 40% seen once. Unmatched junction bases numbered 19, after V lost 7 bases and J lost 2 bases. Germline CDR1 SGHRS, CDR2 YFSETQ. This CDR3 region has 21 residues. With regard to this clonotype: Its specificity is unknown.

The TCR comes from a woman aged 18 to 35 in good health. Sequences were obtained from blood. This sequence joins TRBV5-1 and TRBJ2-6, with TRBD2 matching 12 bases. As DNA, the CDR3 is TGCGCCAGCCGGGTTTATGGTGCTGATACTAGCGGGAGGACTGGGGCCAACGTCCTGACTTTC. It is translated as CASRVYGADTSGRTGANVLTF.